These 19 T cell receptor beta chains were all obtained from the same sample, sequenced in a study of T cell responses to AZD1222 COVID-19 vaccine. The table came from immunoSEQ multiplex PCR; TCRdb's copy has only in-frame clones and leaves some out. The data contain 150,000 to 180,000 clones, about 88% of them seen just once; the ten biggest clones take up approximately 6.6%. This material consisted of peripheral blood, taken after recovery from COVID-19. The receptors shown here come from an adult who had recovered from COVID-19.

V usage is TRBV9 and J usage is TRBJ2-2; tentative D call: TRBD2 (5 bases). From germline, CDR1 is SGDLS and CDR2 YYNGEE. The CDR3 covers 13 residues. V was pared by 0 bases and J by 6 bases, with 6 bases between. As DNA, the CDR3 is TGTGCCAGCAGCGTAGACGGGGCCGGGGAGCTGTTTTTT. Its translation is CASSVDGAGELFF.

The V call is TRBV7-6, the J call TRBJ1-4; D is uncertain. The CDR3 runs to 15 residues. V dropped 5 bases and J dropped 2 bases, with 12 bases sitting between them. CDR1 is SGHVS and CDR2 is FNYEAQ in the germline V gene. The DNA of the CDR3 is TGTGCCAGCAGCCTCCGACCGGCGACTAATGAAAAACTGTTTTTT. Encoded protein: CASSLRPATNEKLFF.

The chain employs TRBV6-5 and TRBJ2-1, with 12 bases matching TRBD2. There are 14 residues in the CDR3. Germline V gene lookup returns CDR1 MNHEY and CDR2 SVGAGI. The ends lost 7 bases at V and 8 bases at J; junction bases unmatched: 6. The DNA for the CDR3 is TGTGCCAGCACTAGCGGGGGGGTTAGTTATGAGCAGTTCTTC. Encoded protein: CASTSGGVSYEQFF.

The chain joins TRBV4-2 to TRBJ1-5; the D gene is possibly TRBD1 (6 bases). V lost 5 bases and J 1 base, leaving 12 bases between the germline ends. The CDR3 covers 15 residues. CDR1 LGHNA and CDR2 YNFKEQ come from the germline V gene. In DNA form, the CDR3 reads TGTGCCAGCAGCACCCGACAGGACAGCAATCAGCCCCAGCATTTT. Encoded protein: CASSTRQDSNQPQHF.

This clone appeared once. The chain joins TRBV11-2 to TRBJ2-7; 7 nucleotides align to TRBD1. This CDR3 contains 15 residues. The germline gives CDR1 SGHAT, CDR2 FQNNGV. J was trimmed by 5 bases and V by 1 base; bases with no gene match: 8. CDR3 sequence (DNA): TGTGCCAGCAGCTTAGCTGACAGGGTCCTCCACGAGCAGTACTTC. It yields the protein CASSLADRVLHEQYF.

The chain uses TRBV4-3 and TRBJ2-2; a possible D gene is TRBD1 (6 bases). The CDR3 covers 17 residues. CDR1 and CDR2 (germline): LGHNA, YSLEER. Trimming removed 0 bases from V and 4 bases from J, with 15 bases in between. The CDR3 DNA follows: TGCGCCAGCAGCCAAGATCAGGGCCAAGGGGGCACCGGGGAGCTGTTTTTT. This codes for CASSQDQGQGGTGELFF.

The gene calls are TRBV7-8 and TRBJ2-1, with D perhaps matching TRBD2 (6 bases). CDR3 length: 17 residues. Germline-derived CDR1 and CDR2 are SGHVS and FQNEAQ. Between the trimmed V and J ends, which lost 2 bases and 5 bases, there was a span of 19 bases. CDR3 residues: CASSLLVAGYGHNEQFF. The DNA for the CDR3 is TGTGCCAGCAGCTTATTGGTGGCGGGATACGGCCACAATGAGCAGTTCTTC.

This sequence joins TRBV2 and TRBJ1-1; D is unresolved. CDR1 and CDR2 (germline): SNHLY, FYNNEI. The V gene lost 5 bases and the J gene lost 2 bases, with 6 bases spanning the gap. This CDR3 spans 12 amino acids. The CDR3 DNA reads TGTGCCAGCAGTTACACAAACACTGAAGCTTTCTTT. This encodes CASSYTNTEAFF. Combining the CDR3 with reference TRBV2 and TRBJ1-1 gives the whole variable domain EPEVTQTPSHQVTQMGQEVILRCVPISNHLYFYWYRQILGQKVEFLVSFYNNEISEKSEIFDDQFSVERPDGSNFTLKIRSTKLEDSAMYFCASSYTNTEAFFGQGTRLTVV.

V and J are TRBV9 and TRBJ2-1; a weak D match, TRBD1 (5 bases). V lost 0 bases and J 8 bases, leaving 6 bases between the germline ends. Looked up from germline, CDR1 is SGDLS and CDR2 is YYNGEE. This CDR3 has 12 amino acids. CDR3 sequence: CASSVEGYEQFF. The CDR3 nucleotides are TGTGCCAGCAGCGTAGAGGGGTATGAGCAGTTCTTC.

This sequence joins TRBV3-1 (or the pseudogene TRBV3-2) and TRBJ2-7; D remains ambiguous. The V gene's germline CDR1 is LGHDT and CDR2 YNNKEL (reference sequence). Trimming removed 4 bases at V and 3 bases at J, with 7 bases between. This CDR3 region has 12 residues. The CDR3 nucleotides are TGTGCCAGCAGCCTACACCTCTACGAGCAGTACTTC. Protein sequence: CASSLHLYEQYF.

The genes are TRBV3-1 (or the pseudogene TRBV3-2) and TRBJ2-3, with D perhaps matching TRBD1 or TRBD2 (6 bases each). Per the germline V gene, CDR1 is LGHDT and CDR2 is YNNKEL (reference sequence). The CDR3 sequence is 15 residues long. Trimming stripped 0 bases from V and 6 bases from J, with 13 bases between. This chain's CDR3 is CASSQEGGGGDTQYF. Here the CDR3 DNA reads TGTGCCAGCAGCCAAGAGGGCGGAGGGGGGGATACGCAGTATTTT.

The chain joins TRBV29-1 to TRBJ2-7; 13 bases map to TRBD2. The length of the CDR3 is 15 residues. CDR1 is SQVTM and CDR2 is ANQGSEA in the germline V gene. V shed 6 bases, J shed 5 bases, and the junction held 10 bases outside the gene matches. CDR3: CSVGITSGRADEQYF. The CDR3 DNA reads TGCAGCGTGGGAATTACTAGCGGGAGGGCTGACGAGCAGTACTTC.

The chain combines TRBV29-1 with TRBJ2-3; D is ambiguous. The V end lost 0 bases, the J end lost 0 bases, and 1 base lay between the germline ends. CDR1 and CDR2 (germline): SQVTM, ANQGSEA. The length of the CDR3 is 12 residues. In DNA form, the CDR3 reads TGCAGCGTTGAAGAGAGCACAGATACGCAGTATTTT. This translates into CSVEESTDTQYF.

Here the CDR3 DNA reads TGTGCCAGCAGCCAAGTCACTTCTGAGACTGCCTCCTACGAGCAGTACTTC. It encodes CASSQVTSETASYEQYF. The chain couples TRBV3-1 (or the pseudogene TRBV3-2) to TRBJ2-7; D uncertain. Trimming pared 1 base from V and 0 bases from J, leaving 16 bases between. The germline CDR1 and CDR2 sequences are LGHDT and YNNKEL (reference sequence). This CDR3 has 17 amino acids.

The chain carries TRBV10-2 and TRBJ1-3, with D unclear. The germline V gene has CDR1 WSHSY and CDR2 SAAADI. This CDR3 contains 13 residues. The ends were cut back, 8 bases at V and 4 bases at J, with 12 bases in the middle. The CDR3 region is CASANGGGNTIYF. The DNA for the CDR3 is TGCGCCAGCGCGAACGGCGGGGGAAACACCATATATTTT.

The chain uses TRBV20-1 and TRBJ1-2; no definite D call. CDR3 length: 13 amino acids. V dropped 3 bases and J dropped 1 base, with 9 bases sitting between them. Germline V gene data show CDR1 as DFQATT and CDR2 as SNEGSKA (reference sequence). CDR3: CSASGLNNYGYTF. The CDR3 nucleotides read TGCAGTGCTAGTGGACTGAATAACTATGGCTACACCTTC.

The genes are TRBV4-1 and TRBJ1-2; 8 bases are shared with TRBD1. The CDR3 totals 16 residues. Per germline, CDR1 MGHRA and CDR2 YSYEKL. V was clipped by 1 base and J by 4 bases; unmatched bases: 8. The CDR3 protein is CASSQGADRATYGYTF. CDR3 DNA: TGCGCCAGCAGCCAAGGGGCGGACAGGGCGACCTATGGCTACACCTTC.

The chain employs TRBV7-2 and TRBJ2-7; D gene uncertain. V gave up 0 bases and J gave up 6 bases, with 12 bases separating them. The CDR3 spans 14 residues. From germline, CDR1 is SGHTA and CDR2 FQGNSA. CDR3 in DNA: TGTGCCAGCAGCTTAGCGATGATCTGGAGCGAGCAGTACTTC. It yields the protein CASSLAMIWSEQYF.

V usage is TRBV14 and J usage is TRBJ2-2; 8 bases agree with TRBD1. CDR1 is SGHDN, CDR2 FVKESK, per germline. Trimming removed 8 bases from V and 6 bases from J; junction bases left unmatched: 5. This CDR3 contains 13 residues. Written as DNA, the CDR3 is TGTGCCAGCCAACGACAGGGGTCCGGGGAGCTGTTTTTT. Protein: CASQRQGSGELFF.